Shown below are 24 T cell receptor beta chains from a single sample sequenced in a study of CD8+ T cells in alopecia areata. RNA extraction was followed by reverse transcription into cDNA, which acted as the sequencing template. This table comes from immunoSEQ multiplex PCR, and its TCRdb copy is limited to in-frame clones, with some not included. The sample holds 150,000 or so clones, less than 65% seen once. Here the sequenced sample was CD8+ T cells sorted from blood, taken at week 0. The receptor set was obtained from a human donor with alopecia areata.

The CDR3 DNA reads as TGTGCCAGCAGTTTAGGGCAGGGTGACACCTACGAGCAGTACTTC. It is translated as CASSLGQGDTYEQYF. The rearrangement joins TRBV27 to TRBJ2-7, with D possibly TRBD1 on 5 matching bases. CDR1 is MNHEY and CDR2 is SMNVEV in the germline V gene (reference sequence). V lost 2 bases, J lost 2 bases, and 13 bases lay in between. The CDR3 sequence is 15 residues long.

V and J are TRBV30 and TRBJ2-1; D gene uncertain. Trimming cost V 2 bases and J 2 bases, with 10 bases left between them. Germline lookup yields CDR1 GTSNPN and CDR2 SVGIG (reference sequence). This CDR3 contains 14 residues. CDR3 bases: TGTGCCTGGAGTCTTTCCTCGGCCTACAATGAGCAGTTCTTC. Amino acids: CAWSLSSAYNEQFF.

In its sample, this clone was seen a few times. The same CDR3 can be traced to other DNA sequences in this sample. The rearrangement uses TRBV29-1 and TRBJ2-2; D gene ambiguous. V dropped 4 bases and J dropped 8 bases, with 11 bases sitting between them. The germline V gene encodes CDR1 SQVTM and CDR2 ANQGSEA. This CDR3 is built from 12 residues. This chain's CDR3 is CSVVVGSGELFF. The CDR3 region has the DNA TGCAGCGTTGTAGTGGGCTCTGGGGAGCTGTTTTTT.

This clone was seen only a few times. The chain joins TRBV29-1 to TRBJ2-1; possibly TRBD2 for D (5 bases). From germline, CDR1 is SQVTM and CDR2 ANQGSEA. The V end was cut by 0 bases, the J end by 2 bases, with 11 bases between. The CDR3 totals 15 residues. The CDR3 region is CSVEDHRGAYNEQFF. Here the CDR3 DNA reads TGCAGCGTTGAAGATCATCGGGGAGCCTACAATGAGCAGTTCTTC.

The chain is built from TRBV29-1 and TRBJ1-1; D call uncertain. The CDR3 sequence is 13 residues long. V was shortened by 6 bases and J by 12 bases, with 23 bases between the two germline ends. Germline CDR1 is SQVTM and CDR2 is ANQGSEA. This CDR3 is CSVPGEVVSETFF. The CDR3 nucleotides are TGCAGCGTCCCGGGCGAGGTTGTAAGTGAGACTTTCTTT.

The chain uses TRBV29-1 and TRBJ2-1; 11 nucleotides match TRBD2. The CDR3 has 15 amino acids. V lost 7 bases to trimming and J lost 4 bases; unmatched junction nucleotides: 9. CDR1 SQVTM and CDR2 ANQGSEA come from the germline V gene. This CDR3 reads CSAMTSGAIYNEQFF. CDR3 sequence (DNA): TGCAGCGCGATGACTAGCGGGGCGATTTACAATGAGCAGTTCTTC.

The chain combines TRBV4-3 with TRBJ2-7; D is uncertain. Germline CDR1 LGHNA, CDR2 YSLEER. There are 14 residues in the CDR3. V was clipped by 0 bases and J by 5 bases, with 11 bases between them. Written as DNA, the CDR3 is TGCGCCAGCAGCCAAGAGGTAATATCTCACGAGCAGTACTTC. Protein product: CASSQEVISHEQYF.

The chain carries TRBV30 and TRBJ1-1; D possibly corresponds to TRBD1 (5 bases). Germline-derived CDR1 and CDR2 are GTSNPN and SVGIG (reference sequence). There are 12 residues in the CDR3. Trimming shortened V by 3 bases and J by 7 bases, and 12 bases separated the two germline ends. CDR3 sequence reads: CAWSAGSIEAFF. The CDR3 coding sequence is TGTGCCTGGAGCGCAGGGTCGATTGAAGCTTTCTTT.

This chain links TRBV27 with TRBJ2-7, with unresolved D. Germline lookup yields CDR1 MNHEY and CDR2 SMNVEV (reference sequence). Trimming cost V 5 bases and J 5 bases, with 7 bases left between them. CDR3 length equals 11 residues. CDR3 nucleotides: TGTGCCAGCAGTAGTCGGGACGAGCAGTACTTC. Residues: CASSSRDEQYF.

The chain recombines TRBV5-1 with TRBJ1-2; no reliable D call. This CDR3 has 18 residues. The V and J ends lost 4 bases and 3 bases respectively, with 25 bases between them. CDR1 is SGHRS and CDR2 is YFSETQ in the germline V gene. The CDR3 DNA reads TGCGCCAGCAGCCCGGGTAGCAGCGGGGAGCAGGCGTACTATGGCTACACCTTC. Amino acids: CASSPGSSGEQAYYGYTF.

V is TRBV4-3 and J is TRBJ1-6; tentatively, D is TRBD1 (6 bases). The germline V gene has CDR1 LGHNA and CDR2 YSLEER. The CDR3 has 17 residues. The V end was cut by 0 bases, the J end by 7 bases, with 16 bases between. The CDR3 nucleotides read TGCGCCAGCAGCCAAGAACACTCCGGGACAAGGAATTCACCCCTCCACTTT. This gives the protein CASSQEHSGTRNSPLHF.

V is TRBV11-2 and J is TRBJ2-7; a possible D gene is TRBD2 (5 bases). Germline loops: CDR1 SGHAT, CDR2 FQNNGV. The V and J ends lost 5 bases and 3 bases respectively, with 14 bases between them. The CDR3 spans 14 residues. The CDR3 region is CASSPPRGIYEQYF. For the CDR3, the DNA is TGTGCCAGCAGCCCCCCTCGGGGAATCTACGAGCAGTACTTC.

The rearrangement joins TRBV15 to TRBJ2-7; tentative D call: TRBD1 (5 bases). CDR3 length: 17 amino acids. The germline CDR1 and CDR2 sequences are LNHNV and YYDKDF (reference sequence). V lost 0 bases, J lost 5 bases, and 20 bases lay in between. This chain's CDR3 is CATSRDKGRAASHEQYF. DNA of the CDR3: TGTGCCACCAGCAGAGATAAGGGCAGGGCTGCATCCCACGAGCAGTACTTC.

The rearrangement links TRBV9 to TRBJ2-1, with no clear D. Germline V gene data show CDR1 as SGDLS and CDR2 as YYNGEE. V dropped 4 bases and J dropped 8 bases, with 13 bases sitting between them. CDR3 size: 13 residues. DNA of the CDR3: TGTGCCAGCAGCCCGAAAGGCTTCGATGAGCAGTTCTTC. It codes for CASSPKGFDEQFF.

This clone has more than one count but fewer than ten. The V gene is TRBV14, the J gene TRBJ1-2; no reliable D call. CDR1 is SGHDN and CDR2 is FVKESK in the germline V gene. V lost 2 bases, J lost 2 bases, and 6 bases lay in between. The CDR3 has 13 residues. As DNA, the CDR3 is TGTGCCAGCAGCCAATACACCAACTATGGCTACACCTTC. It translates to CASSQYTNYGYTF.

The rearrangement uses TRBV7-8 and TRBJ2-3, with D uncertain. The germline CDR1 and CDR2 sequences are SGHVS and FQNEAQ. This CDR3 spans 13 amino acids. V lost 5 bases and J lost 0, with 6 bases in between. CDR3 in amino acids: CASSLYSTDTQYF. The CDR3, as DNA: TGTGCCAGCAGCCTCTATAGCACAGATACGCAGTATTTT.

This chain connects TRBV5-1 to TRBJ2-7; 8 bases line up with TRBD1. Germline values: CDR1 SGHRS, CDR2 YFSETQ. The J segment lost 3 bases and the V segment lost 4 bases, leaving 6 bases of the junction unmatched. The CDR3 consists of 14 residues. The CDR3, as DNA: TGCGCCAGCAGCGCCGGACAGGGCCTCTACGAGCAGTACTTC. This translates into CASSAGQGLYEQYF.

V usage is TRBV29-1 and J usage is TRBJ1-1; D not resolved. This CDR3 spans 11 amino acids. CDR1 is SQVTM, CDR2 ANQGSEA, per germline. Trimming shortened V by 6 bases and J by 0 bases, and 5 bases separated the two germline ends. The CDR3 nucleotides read TGCAGCGTGCCACTGAACACTGAAGCTTTCTTT. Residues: CSVPLNTEAFF.

CDR3 protein: CASSNPRGEQETQYF. For the CDR3, the DNA is TGCGCCAGCAGTAACCCTAGGGGGGAACAAGAGACCCAGTACTTC. The chain employs TRBV10-2 and TRBJ2-5; D might be TRBD1 or TRBD2, each matching 6 bases. V was trimmed by 5 bases and J by 2 bases, leaving 15 bases between them. The length of the CDR3 is 15 residues. The germline gives CDR1 WSHSY, CDR2 SAAADI.

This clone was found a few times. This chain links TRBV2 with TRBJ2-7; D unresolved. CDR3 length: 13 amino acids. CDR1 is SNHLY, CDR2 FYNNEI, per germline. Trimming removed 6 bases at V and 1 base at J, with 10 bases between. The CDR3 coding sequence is TGTGCCAGCAGCTTTCCACCATCCTACGAGCAGTACTTC. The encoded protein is CASSFPPSYEQYF.

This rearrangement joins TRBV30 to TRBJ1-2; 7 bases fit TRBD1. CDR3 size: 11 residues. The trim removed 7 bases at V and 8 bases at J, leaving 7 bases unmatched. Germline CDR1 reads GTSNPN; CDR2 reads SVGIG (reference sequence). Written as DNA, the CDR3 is TGTGCCTCGACAGGGCTGAGCGGCTACACCTTC. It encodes CASTGLSGYTF. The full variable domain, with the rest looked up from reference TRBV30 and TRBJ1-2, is SQTIHQWPATLVQPVGSPLSLECTVEGTSNPNLYWYRQAAGRGLQLLFYSVGIGQISSEVPQNLSASRPQDRQFILSSKKLLLSDSGFYLCASTGLSGYTFGSGTRLTVV.

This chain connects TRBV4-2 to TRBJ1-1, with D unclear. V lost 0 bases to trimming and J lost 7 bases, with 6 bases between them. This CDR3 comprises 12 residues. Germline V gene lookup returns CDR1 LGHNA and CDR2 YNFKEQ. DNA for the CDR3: TGTGCCAGCAGCCAAGATAATAGTGAAGCTTTCTTT. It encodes CASSQDNSEAFF.

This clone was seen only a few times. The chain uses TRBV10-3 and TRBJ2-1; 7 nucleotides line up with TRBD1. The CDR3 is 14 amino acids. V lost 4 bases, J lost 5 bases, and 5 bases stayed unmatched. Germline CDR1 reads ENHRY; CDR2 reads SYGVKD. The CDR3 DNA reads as TGTGCCATCAGTGTACAGGGGCAAAACAATGAGCAGTTCTTC. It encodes CAISVQGQNNEQFF.

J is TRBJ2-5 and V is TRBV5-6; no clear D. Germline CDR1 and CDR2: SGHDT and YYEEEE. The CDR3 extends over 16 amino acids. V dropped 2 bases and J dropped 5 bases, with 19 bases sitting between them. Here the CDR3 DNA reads TGTGCCAGCAGCTTCCTCCGGGCTCCGGAAGGGGAGACCCAGTACTTC. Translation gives CASSFLRAPEGETQYF.